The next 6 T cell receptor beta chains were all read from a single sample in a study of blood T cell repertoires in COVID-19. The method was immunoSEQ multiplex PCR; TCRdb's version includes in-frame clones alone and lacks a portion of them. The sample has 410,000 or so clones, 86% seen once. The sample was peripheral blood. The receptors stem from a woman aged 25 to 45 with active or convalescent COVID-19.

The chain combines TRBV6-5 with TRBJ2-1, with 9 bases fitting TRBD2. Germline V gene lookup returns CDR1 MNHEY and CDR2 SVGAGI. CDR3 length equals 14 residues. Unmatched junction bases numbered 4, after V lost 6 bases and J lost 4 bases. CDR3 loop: CASRRLADYNEQFF. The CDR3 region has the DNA TGTGCCAGCAGAAGACTAGCGGATTACAATGAGCAGTTCTTC.

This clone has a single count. The CDR3 reads CASSVDRTSGGPGYNEQFF. The CDR3 DNA reads as TGTGCCAGCAGCGTAGATCGGACTAGCGGGGGCCCTGGGTACAATGAGCAGTTCTTC. The genes are TRBV9 and TRBJ2-1; the match to TRBD2 covers 13 bases. Germline CDR1 SGDLS, CDR2 YYNGEE. There are 19 residues in the CDR3. The trim removed 0 bases at V and 4 bases at J, leaving 10 bases unmatched.

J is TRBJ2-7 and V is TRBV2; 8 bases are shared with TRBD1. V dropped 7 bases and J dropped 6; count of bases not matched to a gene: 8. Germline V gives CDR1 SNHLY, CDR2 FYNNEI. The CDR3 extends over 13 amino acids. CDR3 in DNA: TGTGCCAGCAAGGCAGGGGGCTTTGGCGAGCAGTACTTC. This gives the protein CASKAGGFGEQYF.

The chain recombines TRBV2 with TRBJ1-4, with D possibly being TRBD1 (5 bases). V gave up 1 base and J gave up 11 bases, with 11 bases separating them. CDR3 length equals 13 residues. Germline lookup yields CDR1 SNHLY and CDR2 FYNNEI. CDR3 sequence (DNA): TGTGCCAGCAGTGAAGGATTTGGGGGGAAACTGTTTTTT. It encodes CASSEGFGGKLFF.

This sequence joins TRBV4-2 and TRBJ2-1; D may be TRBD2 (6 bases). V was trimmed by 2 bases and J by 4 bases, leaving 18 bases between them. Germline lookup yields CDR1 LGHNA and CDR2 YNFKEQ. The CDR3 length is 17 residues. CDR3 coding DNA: TGTGCCAGCAGCCAACCTGATCGTGGCGGACTATACAATGAGCAGTTCTTC. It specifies CASSQPDRGGLYNEQFF.

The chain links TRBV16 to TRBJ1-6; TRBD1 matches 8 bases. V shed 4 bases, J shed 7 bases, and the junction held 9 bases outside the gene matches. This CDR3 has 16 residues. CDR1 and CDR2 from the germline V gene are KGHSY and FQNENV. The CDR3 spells CASSRRSDRENSPLHF. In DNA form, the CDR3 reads TGTGCCAGCAGCCGACGATCGGACAGGGAGAATTCACCCCTCCACTTT.